The T cell receptor beta chain under discussion was sequenced for a study of T cell responses to AZD1222 COVID-19 vaccine. Study-wide findings and caveats: After two AZD1222 doses, spike-specific TCR breadth and depth rose versus day 0. The donor group comprised mostly white British people and more females; the analysis possibly underestimated clonal diversity.

To note about this clone: What it binds is unknown.

Profiled with immunoSEQ multiplex PCR; TCRdb holds only in-frame clones, not every one. The sample lists 95,000 to 150,000 clones; approximately 90% were seen once. This CDR3 has 13 amino acids. The V end lost 5 bases, the J end lost 4 bases, and 11 bases lay between the germline ends. In germline, CDR1 is SNHLY, CDR2 FYNNEI. The chain carries TRBV2 and TRBJ1-2; D unclear. This TCR was sampled from an adult in good health. The source was peripheral blood, collected on day 0 of AZD1222 vaccination. Here the CDR3 DNA reads TGTGCCAGCAGTCGGGAGACCCTCTATGGCTACACCTTC. Translation: CASSRETLYGYTF.